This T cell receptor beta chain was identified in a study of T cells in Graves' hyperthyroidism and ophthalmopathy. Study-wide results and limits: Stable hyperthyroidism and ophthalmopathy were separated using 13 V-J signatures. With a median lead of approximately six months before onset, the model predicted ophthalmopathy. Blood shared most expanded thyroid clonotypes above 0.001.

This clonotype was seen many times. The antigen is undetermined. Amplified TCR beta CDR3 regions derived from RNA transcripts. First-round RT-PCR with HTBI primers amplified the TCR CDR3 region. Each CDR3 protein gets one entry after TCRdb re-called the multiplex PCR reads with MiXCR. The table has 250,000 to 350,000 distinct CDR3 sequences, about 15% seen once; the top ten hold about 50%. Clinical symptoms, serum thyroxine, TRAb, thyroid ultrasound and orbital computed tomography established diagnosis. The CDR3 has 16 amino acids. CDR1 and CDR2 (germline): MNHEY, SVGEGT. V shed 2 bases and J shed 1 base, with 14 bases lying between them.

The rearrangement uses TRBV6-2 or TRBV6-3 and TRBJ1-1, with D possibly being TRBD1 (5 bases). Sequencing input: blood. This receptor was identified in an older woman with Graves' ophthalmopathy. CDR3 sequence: CASSYGAGYWNTEAFF. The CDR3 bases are TGTGCCAGCAGTTACGGGGCAGGTTACTGGAACACTGAAGCTTTCTTT.